This T cell receptor beta chain was captured in a study of OX40 agonist ivuxolimab in advanced cancers. About the research overall: Allowance was made for prior anti-PD-1, anti-PD-L1 or anti-CTLA-4 therapy, and about 44% had some.

TCRdb's table, derived via immunoSEQ multiplex PCR, lists solely in-frame clones and lacks some. The data hold tens of thousands of clones, with 92% observed a single time. The length of the CDR3 is 13 residues. Germline V CDR1 and CDR2: MNHEY, SVGAGI. Trimming removed 3 bases at V and 7 bases at J, with 10 bases between. Overall study results and limits: At doses 0.1 to 3.0 mg/kg, CD4+ and CD8+ clones expanded.

Concerning this clone: Its antigen is unidentified.

The chain links TRBV6-5 to TRBJ1-5; D is uncertain. Sequencing was performed on CD4+ or CD8+ T cells sorted from blood, taken in a trial of the OX40 agonist ivuxolimab. This TCR was recovered from an adult with an advanced solid tumor such as melanoma, head and neck, liver or kidney cancer. CDR3 loop: CASSYRADQPQHF. The CDR3 coding sequence is TGTGCCAGCAGTTATAGGGCAGACCAGCCCCAGCATTTT.